This T cell receptor (beta chain) was sequenced in a study of CD4+ T cells in melanoma. Details on this clone: Its antigen remains unknown.

General study points: In melanoma, neoantigen-specific CD4+ T cells reportedly differed in differentiation state. A reported correlation linked neoantigen-specific CD4+ T cells to CD8+, macrophage and B cell function.

The data were produced by immunoSEQ multiplex PCR, yet TCRdb's version contains in-frame clones alone and is incomplete. The table lists about 15,000 clones, around 80% of them singletons. Germline lookup yields CDR1 SNHLY and CDR2 FYNNEI. V lost 7 bases to trimming and J lost 8 bases, with 9 bases between them. The CDR3 has 11 amino acids. Material: cells from a culture (not recorded whether cultured in vitro). The chain combines TRBV2 with TRBJ2-1; D uncertain. The source of this sequence is a human donor with melanoma. In DNA, the CDR3 is TGTGCCAGCACCCTTACGCATGAGCAGTTCTTC. Translated: CASTLTHEQFF.